This record covers a single T cell receptor beta chain. What it recognizes is unknown. Partitioning of CD4+ cells yielded a CD45RA+ naive subset and a CD45RA-negative memory subset. The assay ran at deep level. Sequenced by immunoSEQ multiplex PCR; TCRdb stores in-frame clones only, minus some. The sample carries roughly 2 million clones, roughly 94% recorded once. The data were taken from a study of shared clonotypes between healthy human individuals. Study results and caveats: Shared clonotypes: roughly 4.7% naive CD4, around 3.7% naive CD8, about 2.2% memory CD4, 0.35% to 0.5% memory CD8. Larger richness was generally estimated for naive than memory subsets.

V dropped 7 bases and J dropped 2 bases, with 14 bases sitting between them. CDR3 length equals 14 residues. Germline CDR1 is ENHRY and CDR2 is SYGVKD. This chain connects TRBV10-3 to TRBJ2-5; D gene ambiguous. The clonotype comes from a man aged 18 to 30 in good health. Sequenced material: naive CD4+ T cells sorted from blood. Subset given: CD45RA+ positively selected. CDR3 amino acids: CAINDDPSQETQYF. The CDR3 coding sequence is TGTGCCATCAACGACGACCCGTCGCAAGAGACCCAGTACTTC.